These 32 T cell receptor beta chains were sequenced from one sample in a study of T cell changes during pregnancy in multiple sclerosis. Sequenced by immunoSEQ multiplex PCR; TCRdb stores in-frame clones only, minus some. The sample has tens of thousands of clones, more than 80% seen once; the top ten hold 0.55% to 0.65%. The sample was CD4+ T cells from peripheral blood mononuclear cells, taken in the first trimester of pregnancy. The receptors here all came from a female donor with multiple sclerosis, enrolled in a pregnancy study.

The chain combines TRBV6-1 with TRBJ1-1; tentatively, D is TRBD1 (6 bases). This CDR3 has 15 residues. The germline V gene encodes CDR1 MNHNS and CDR2 SASEGT. The V gene lost 3 bases and the J gene lost 4 bases, with 15 bases spanning the gap. This CDR3 reads CASSDRGAPGTEAFF. CDR3 DNA sequence: TGTGCCAGCAGTGACCGGGGGGCGCCGGGCACTGAAGCTTTCTTT.

V gene TRBV9 combines with J gene TRBJ2-5; tentative D call: TRBD2 (6 bases). Trimming removed 3 bases from V and 5 bases from J, with 11 bases in between. The CDR3 length is 13 residues. Germline-derived CDR1 and CDR2 are SGDLS and YYNGEE. The CDR3 region has the DNA TGTGCCAGCAGCGCCAGGGCGGGGGAGACCCAGTACTTC. It is translated as CASSARAGETQYF.

This chain links TRBV19 with TRBJ2-3; D is unclear. Germline V gives CDR1 LNHDA, CDR2 SQIVND (reference sequence). V was shortened by 5 bases and J by 4 bases, with 7 bases between the two germline ends. This CDR3 is 12 amino acids long. This CDR3 reads CASSFDSDTQYF. CDR3 DNA: TGTGCCAGTAGTTTCGACTCAGATACGCAGTATTTT.

The chain employs TRBV4-1 and TRBJ2-1; 10 bases fit TRBD2. CDR3 size: 22 residues. Germline trimming cut 0 bases from V and 4 bases from J; bases unmatched to any gene: 21. Germline-derived CDR1 and CDR2 are MGHRA and YSYEKL. CDR3 residues: CASSQENTRASGRGGGYNEQFF. The CDR3 nucleotides are TGCGCCAGCAGCCAAGAAAACACCAGGGCTAGCGGGAGAGGGGGGGGGTACAATGAGCAGTTCTTC.

The chain links TRBV28 to TRBJ1-5; D is possibly TRBD1 (6 bases). CDR3 length: 14 amino acids. Between the trimmed V and J ends, which lost 7 bases and 4 bases, there was a span of 14 bases. Per the germline V gene, CDR1 is MDHEN and CDR2 is SYDVKM. As DNA, the CDR3 is TGTGCCAGCATCCTAACAGGGATAAATCAGCCCCAGCATTTT. It encodes CASILTGINQPQHF.

This rearrangement joins TRBV28 to TRBJ2-2; 12 nucleotides line up with TRBD2. The CDR3 runs to 16 residues. Germline lookup yields CDR1 MDHEN and CDR2 SYDVKM. The V segment lost 10 bases and the J segment 1 base; nucleotides outside the gene matches: 7. The DNA of the CDR3 is TGTGCCACCGGCGCTAGCGGGAGGGGGAACACCGGGGAGCTGTTTTTT. Encoded protein: CATGASGRGNTGELFF.

This rearrangement joins TRBV5-4 to TRBJ2-7; TRBD1 matches at 7 bases. This CDR3 region has 14 residues. V lost 4 bases, J lost 2 bases, and 6 bases stayed unmatched. Per the germline V gene, CDR1 is SGHNT and CDR2 is YYREEE (reference sequence). The CDR3 DNA reads TGTGCCAGCAGCCCCGCCGGACAGGCCTACGAGCAGTACTTC. Its protein product is CASSPAGQAYEQYF.

The V call is TRBV14, the J call TRBJ2-5, with 7 bases lining up with TRBD2. Losses at the gene ends were 5 bases for V and 4 bases for J; bases not matched to a gene: 4. Germline CDR1 reads SGHDN; CDR2 reads FVKESK. The CDR3 contains 13 residues. The CDR3 loop reads CASSALARETQYF. Here the CDR3 DNA reads TGTGCCAGCAGCGCACTAGCGAGAGAGACCCAGTACTTC.

The chain has TRBV4-2 and TRBJ2-1; TRBD2 agrees at 16 bases. The CDR3 spans 17 residues. V shed 3 bases and J 5 bases; nucleotides not matched to a gene: 4. CDR1 and CDR2 from the germline V gene are LGHNA and YNFKEQ. CDR3 region: CASSQAGLAGGHNEQFF. The CDR3 DNA sequence: TGTGCCAGCAGCCAGGCGGGACTAGCGGGAGGGCACAATGAGCAGTTCTTC.

The V gene is TRBV6-5, the J gene TRBJ2-7; tentatively, D is TRBD2 (6 bases). The CDR3 is 15 residues long. Germline V gene sequence: CDR1 MNHEY, CDR2 SVGAGI. The V gene lost 5 bases and the J gene lost 4 bases, with 18 bases spanning the gap. The CDR3 DNA is TGTGCCAGCAGTCCATCTTTCGGGACTGCGTACGAGCAGTACTTC. It translates to CASSPSFGTAYEQYF.

A single count supports this clone. This chain links TRBV5-1 with TRBJ2-5; D is perhaps TRBD1 (6 bases). Trimming removed 1 base from V and 3 bases from J, with 13 bases in between. The CDR3 contains 15 residues. From germline, CDR1 is SGHRS and CDR2 YFSETQ. DNA for the CDR3: TGCGCCAGCAGCTTGATGGCGACAGGAGAAGAGACCCAGTACTTC. Its protein product is CASSLMATGEETQYF.

The gene calls are TRBV10-3 and TRBJ2-2, with 9 bases aligning to TRBD1. Germline loops: CDR1 ENHRY, CDR2 SYGVKD. This CDR3 region has 14 residues. V was pared by 10 bases and J by 5 bases, with 8 bases of the junction left unmatched. CDR3 sequence: CATKRQGDTGELFF. As DNA, the CDR3 is TGTGCCACCAAACGACAGGGGGATACCGGGGAGCTGTTTTTT.

The count of this clone is one. The rearrangement links TRBV4-3 to TRBJ2-5; possibly TRBD1 for D (6 bases). Trimming removed 1 base at V and 4 bases at J, with 19 bases between. Germline V CDR1 and CDR2: LGHNA, YSLEER. This CDR3 spans 17 amino acids. CDR3 amino acids: CASSQAPGTPGGETQYF. In DNA form, the CDR3 reads TGCGCCAGCAGCCAAGCTCCTGGGACACCCGGCGGAGAGACCCAGTACTTC.

The chain links TRBV5-6 to TRBJ2-1; TRBD2 might be the D (6 bases). The CDR3 is 14 amino acids. The germline V gene encodes CDR1 SGHDT and CDR2 YYEEEE. V was shortened by 0 bases and J by 4 bases, with 8 bases between the two germline ends. The CDR3 sequence is CASSLDGLYNEQFF. CDR3 nucleotides: TGTGCCAGCAGCTTGGATGGACTATACAATGAGCAGTTCTTC.

The gene calls are TRBV19 and TRBJ1-2; 10 bases are shared with TRBD1. The CDR3 contains 16 residues. Per the germline V gene, CDR1 is LNHDA and CDR2 is SQIVND (reference sequence). Trimming removed 9 bases from V and 6 bases from J; junction bases left unmatched: 16. CDR3 region: CASHRDRGANANGYTF. The CDR3 DNA reads as TGTGCCAGCCACCGGGACAGGGGCGCCAATGCTAATGGCTACACCTTC.

V and J are TRBV6-1 and TRBJ2-1, with 7 bases aligning to TRBD2. Germline V CDR1 and CDR2: MNHNS, SASEGT. Trimming at V came to 5 bases and at J to 7 bases, leaving 8 bases not matched to a gene. This CDR3 has 14 amino acids. The CDR3 DNA follows: TGTGCCAGCAGTCGCGGGGGAATGACAAATGAGCAGTTCTTC. Amino acid sequence: CASSRGGMTNEQFF.

The chain employs TRBV20-1 and TRBJ2-1; possibly TRBD1 for D (6 bases). The CDR3 is 11 residues long. The germline V gene has CDR1 DFQATT and CDR2 SNEGSKA (reference sequence). The V gene lost 3 bases and the J gene lost 13 bases, with 13 bases spanning the gap. The CDR3 DNA is TGCAGTGCTAGCGGACAGACTTATCAGTTCTTC. Translated: CSASGQTYQFF.

This clone was found a few times. The rearrangement joins TRBV18 to TRBJ1-2; no clear D. Trimming cost V 2 bases and J 7 bases, with 11 bases left between them. The CDR3 length is 13 residues. Germline CDR1 is KGHSH and CDR2 is LQKENI. Here the CDR3 DNA reads TGTGCCAGCTCACCAGGGCTTTTGGCTGGCTACACCTTC. Amino acids: CASSPGLLAGYTF.

The gene calls are TRBV4-1 and TRBJ2-7; 10 bases agree with TRBD2. V shed 3 bases and J 7 bases; nucleotides not matched to a gene: 9. Germline lookup yields CDR1 MGHRA and CDR2 YSYEKL. The CDR3 is 15 amino acids. CDR3 bases: TGCGCCAGCAGCCAGGATAGCGGGAGGTATTGGGAGCAGTACTTC. Protein sequence: CASSQDSGRYWEQYF.

The chain couples TRBV6-5 to TRBJ2-5; 7 bases line up with TRBD1. The length of the CDR3 is 16 residues. Trimming at V came to 0 bases and at J to 2 bases, leaving 6 bases not matched to a gene. Germline CDR1 is MNHEY and CDR2 is SVGAGI. The CDR3 region has the DNA TGTGCCAGCAGTTACTCGAATAGCAGGGGGCAAGAGACCCAGTACTTC. This encodes CASSYSNSRGQETQYF.

This clone was observed a single time. The chain carries TRBV5-6 and TRBJ2-5; the match to TRBD2 covers 12 bases. Germline V gives CDR1 SGHDT, CDR2 YYEEEE. The junction had 10 bases not matched to a gene; V was cut back by 2 bases and J by 5 bases. This CDR3 spans 17 amino acids. The DNA for the CDR3 is TGTGCCAGCAGCTTTGCGGCTAGCGGGAGGGCAAGGGAGACCCAGTACTTC. This codes for CASSFAASGRARETQYF.

This chain joins TRBV5-1 and TRBJ1-6; a possible D gene is TRBD1 (5 bases). This CDR3 region has 16 residues. The germline V and J ends were trimmed by 0 bases and 9 bases, with 16 bases remaining between them. Germline CDR1 and CDR2: SGHRS and YFSETQ. The CDR3 reads CASSLGDGGIGSPLHF. CDR3 nucleotide sequence: TGCGCCAGCAGCTTGGGGGACGGAGGGATCGGTTCACCCCTCCACTTT.

The V gene is TRBV5-1, the J gene TRBJ2-2; 9 bases fit TRBD2. The CDR3 is 17 residues long. Trimming removed 0 bases from V and 4 bases from J; junction bases left unmatched: 7. From germline, CDR1 is SGHRS and CDR2 YFSETQ. The CDR3 loop reads CASSLDLSSGSTGELFF. The CDR3 nucleotides read TGCGCCAGCAGCTTGGATCTTAGTAGCGGGAGCACCGGGGAGCTGTTTTTT.

J is TRBJ1-1 and V is TRBV7-8, with TRBD1 matching 9 bases. Germline CDR1 and CDR2: SGHVS and FQNEAQ. This CDR3 contains 14 residues. The V and J ends lost 1 base and 6 bases, in that order; junction bases with no gene match: 3. CDR3 sequence (DNA): TGTGCCAGCAGCTTAGGACAGGGGGGTGCTGAAGCTTTCTTT. Protein product: CASSLGQGGAEAFF.

This clone has only one observation. The V gene is TRBV5-4, the J gene TRBJ2-5, with 7 bases lining up with TRBD1. The CDR3 runs 15 residues. J was trimmed by 5 bases and V by 5 bases; bases with no gene match: 12. Germline loops: CDR1 SGHNT, CDR2 YYREEE (reference sequence). CDR3 sequence (DNA): TGTGCCAGCAGTTCTGGACAGGTGGGTCGTGAGACCCAGTACTTC. Amino acids: CASSSGQVGRETQYF.

The rearrangement uses TRBV28 and TRBJ2-1, with TRBD2 matching over 10 bases. CDR3 length equals 16 residues. Germline V gene data show CDR1 as MDHEN and CDR2 as SYDVKM. Germline trimming cut 8 bases from V and 7 bases from J; bases unmatched to any gene: 14. CDR3 bases: TGTGCCAGCCGGACTAGCGGCCTCGGATTGGGGAATGAGCAGTTCTTC. Residues: CASRTSGLGLGNEQFF.

This chain links TRBV5-5 with TRBJ2-5; 7 bases are a match to TRBD2. Trimming cost V 1 base and J 3 bases; bases outside gene matches: 12. CDR1 and CDR2 (germline): SGHKS, YYEKEE (reference sequence). The CDR3 contains 17 residues. The DNA for the CDR3 is TGTGCCAGCAGCTTGATGACGGGGGGACGCCTAAAAGAGACCCAGTACTTC. This codes for CASSLMTGGRLKETQYF.

This clone was recorded only once. V is TRBV2 and J is TRBJ2-5; D not certain. This CDR3 region has 12 residues. V dropped 6 bases and J dropped 1 base, with 6 bases sitting between them. Per the germline V gene, CDR1 is SNHLY and CDR2 is FYNNEI. The CDR3 reads CASRAPQETQYF. CDR3 nucleotide sequence: TGTGCCAGCAGGGCCCCCCAAGAGACCCAGTACTTC.

V is TRBV5-1 and J is TRBJ2-5, with TRBD1 as a possible D gene (6 bases). Germline CDR1 SGHRS, CDR2 YFSETQ. The ends were cut back, 1 base at V and 2 bases at J, with 12 bases in the middle. The CDR3 loop spans 15 amino acids. CDR3 loop: CASSLTGTNQETQYF. CDR3 coding DNA: TGCGCCAGCAGCTTGACGGGGACAAATCAAGAGACCCAGTACTTC.

The chain has TRBV19 and TRBJ1-2, with 8 nucleotides matching TRBD1. CDR3 length: 12 amino acids. The germline V gene has CDR1 LNHDA and CDR2 SQIVND (reference sequence). Trimming removed 9 bases from V and 4 bases from J; junction bases left unmatched: 4. In nucleotides, the CDR3 is TGTGCCAGCCGACAGGGGACCTATGGCTACACCTTC. The encoded protein is CASRQGTYGYTF.

This clone was picked up one time. This chain links TRBV2 with TRBJ1-1; D uncertain. V was trimmed by 6 bases and J by 0 bases, leaving 11 bases between them. This CDR3 has 14 residues. Germline loops: CDR1 SNHLY, CDR2 FYNNEI. The CDR3 loop reads CASSTVTMNTEAFF. DNA for the CDR3: TGTGCCAGCAGCACCGTGACTATGAACACTGAAGCTTTCTTT.

The chain uses TRBV28 and TRBJ2-7; 13 bases map to TRBD2. The CDR3 covers 15 residues. Germline V CDR1 and CDR2: MDHEN, SYDVKM. Trimming took 6 bases from V and 2 from J; bases not matched to a gene: 4. CDR3 nucleotides: TGTGCCAGCAGCTTCGGACTAGCGGGAGCCTACGAGCAGTACTTC. This gives the protein CASSFGLAGAYEQYF.